This T cell receptor (beta chain) was retrieved from a study of CD8 T cells in Susac syndrome. Reverse transcription of roughly 0.5 to 1 ug RNA used random hexamers. With immunoSEQ multiplex PCR, TCR beta CDR3 was amplified across 54 Vbeta and 13 Jbeta. MiXCR, applied by TCRdb to the immunoSEQ multiplex PCR reads, yields one record per CDR3 protein. The table lists 100,000 to 150,000 distinct CDR3 sequences, more than 85% of them singletons. This clonotype was observed a handful of times. The source material was CD8+ T cells from PBMCs. The sequence came from a human donor with multiple sclerosis.

This CDR3 reads CASSSWDRATNEKLFF. The CDR3 DNA reads as TGTGCCAGCAGCTCCTGGGACAGAGCGACTAATGAAAAACTGTTTTTT. V usage is TRBV7-2 and J usage is TRBJ1-4; 7 bases align to TRBD1. V lost 4 bases to trimming and J lost 2 bases; unmatched junction nucleotides: 7. Germline V gene data show CDR1 as SGHTA and CDR2 as FQGNSA. This CDR3 comprises 16 residues. Full variable domain (missing parts from reference TRBV7-2 and TRBJ1-4): GAGVSQSPSNKVTEKGKDVELRCDPISGHTALYWYRQSLGQGLEFLIYFQGNSAPDKSGLPSDRFSAERTGGSVSTLTIQRTQQEDSAVYLCASSSWDRATNEKLFFGSGTQLSVL.